Listed below are T cell receptor beta chains from one sample, sequenced in a study of human T cells and chemical hapten exposure. TCRdb itself ran the RACE reads through MiXCR, one entry per CDR3 protein. This sample carries some 38,000 distinct CDR3 sequences, less than 9% of them seen once, and the ten largest clones take roughly 1.3%. Material: whole blood, obtained in connection with sensitization to the hapten diphenylcyclopropenone (DPC). These receptors all stem from a woman between 45 and 65 years old with alopecia areata. Some clones in this sample may be carry-over from other donors' samples. Each CDR3 is given with its conserved first and last residue. The D gene is left open where the match is weak. Size is omitted from some rows. Given values are once, few, many or a class for expanded clones.

D gene: TRBD2
J gene: TRBJ2-1
clone size: many
V gene: TRBV5-4
CDR3 protein: CASSWGSGTSTGEQFF
CDR3 DNA: TGTGCCAGCAGCTGGGGTTCCGGGACTAGTACCGGGGAGCAGTTCTTC

D gene: .
J gene: TRBJ1-4
clone size: many
V gene: TRBV5-1
CDR3 protein: CASSLSNRRSNEKLFF
CDR3 DNA: TGCGCCAGCAGCTTATCTAACAGGAGATCTAATGAAAAACTGTTTTTT

D gene: .
J gene: TRBJ2-7
clone size: many
V gene: TRBV6-2/TRBV6-3
CDR3 protein: CASSRTLNYEQYF
CDR3 DNA: TGTGCCAGCAGTCGGACCCTTAACTACGAGCAGTACTTC

D gene: .
J gene: TRBJ2-3
clone size: .
V gene: TRBV29-1
CDR3 protein: CSVVGVGDTQYF
CDR3 DNA: TGCAGCGTTGTGGGGGTTGGAGATACGCAGTATTTT

D gene: .
J gene: TRBJ1-1
clone size: few
V gene: TRBV7-2
CDR3 protein: CASSRTIRTEAFF
CDR3 DNA: TGTGCCAGCAGTAGGACAATTCGCACTGAAGCTTTCTTT

D gene: TRBD2
J gene: TRBJ2-1
clone size: many
V gene: TRBV20-1
CDR3 protein: CSASQPSGRANNEQFF
CDR3 DNA: TGCAGTGCTAGCCAGCCTAGCGGGAGGGCTAACAATGAGCAGTTCTTC

D gene: .
J gene: TRBJ1-1
clone size: many
V gene: TRBV9
CDR3 protein: CASSVGEGLNTEAFF
CDR3 DNA: TGTGCCAGCAGCGTAGGGGAGGGATTGAACACTGAAGCTTTCTTT

D gene: TRBD2
J gene: TRBJ2-1
clone size: many
V gene: TRBV5-1
CDR3 protein: CASSRGGTSSHEQFF
CDR3 DNA: TGCGCCAGCAGCCGAGGGGGGACTAGCAGTCATGAGCAGTTCTTC

D gene: .
J gene: TRBJ2-3
clone size: once
V gene: TRBV10-3
CDR3 protein: CAISEMRALGTDTQYF
CDR3 DNA: TGTGCCATCAGTGAAATGCGAGCTCTCGGGACAGATACGCAGTATTTT

D gene: .
J gene: TRBJ2-1
clone size: many
V gene: TRBV12-3/TRBV12-4
CDR3 protein: CASRERLFGEQFF
CDR3 DNA: TGTGCCAGCAGGGAGAGATTGTTCGGTGAGCAGTTCTTC

D gene: .
J gene: TRBJ2-7
clone size: many
V gene: TRBV29-1
CDR3 protein: CSVRREGEQYF
CDR3 DNA: TGCAGCGTTCGAAGGGAAGGAGAGCAGTACTTC

D gene: .
J gene: TRBJ2-1
clone size: few
V gene: TRBV20-1
CDR3 protein: CSAGTADEQFF
CDR3 DNA: TGCAGTGCTGGCACGGCGGATGAGCAGTTCTTC

D gene: TRBD2
J gene: TRBJ2-1
clone size: few
V gene: TRBV30
CDR3 protein: CAWSVRVGTSANEQFF
CDR3 DNA: TGTGCCTGGAGTGTACGAGTCGGGACTAGCGCCAATGAGCAGTTCTTC

D gene: TRBD2
J gene: TRBJ2-1
clone size: many
V gene: TRBV10-3
CDR3 protein: CAISAVSGNEQFF
CDR3 DNA: TGTGCCATCAGTGCGGTTAGCGGGAATGAGCAGTTCTTC

D gene: .
J gene: TRBJ2-7
clone size: .
V gene: TRBV28
CDR3 protein: CASSLIHEQYF
CDR3 DNA: TGTGCCAGCAGTTTAATCCACGAGCAGTACTTC

D gene: TRBD1
J gene: TRBJ1-1
clone size: many
V gene: TRBV18
CDR3 protein: CASSPRVDYSGQSNTEAFF
CDR3 DNA: TGTGCCAGCTCACCTCGCGTCGACTACTCGGGACAGTCCAACACTGAAGCTTTCTTT

D gene: .
J gene: TRBJ1-4
clone size: once
V gene: TRBV4-1
CDR3 protein: CASREGPTNEKLFF
CDR3 DNA: TGCGCCAGCAGGGAGGGGCCAACTAATGAAAAACTGTTTTTT

D gene: TRBD1
J gene: TRBJ1-1
clone size: many
V gene: TRBV12-3/TRBV12-4
CDR3 protein: CASSLPTGMGTEAFF
CDR3 DNA: TGTGCCAGCAGTTTACCGACAGGGATGGGCACTGAAGCTTTCTTT

D gene: .
J gene: TRBJ1-4
clone size: many
V gene: TRBV5-4
CDR3 protein: CASSLETNEKLFF
CDR3 DNA: TGTGCCAGCAGCTTGGAAACTAATGAAAAACTGTTTTTT

D gene: .
J gene: TRBJ2-7
clone size: .
V gene: TRBV9
CDR3 protein: CASSGGTFEQYF
CDR3 DNA: TGTGCCAGCAGCGGCGGGACATTCGAGCAGTACTTC

D gene: .
J gene: TRBJ1-2
clone size: few
V gene: TRBV20-1
CDR3 protein: CSASLGNYGYTF
CDR3 DNA: TGCAGTGCTAGTTTGGGAAACTATGGCTACACCTTC

D gene: TRBD1
J gene: TRBJ2-7
clone size: .
V gene: TRBV6-2/TRBV6-3
CDR3 protein: CASSYPLTGLGHSYEQYF
CDR3 DNA: TGTGCCAGCAGTTACCCCCTGACAGGGTTGGGGCACTCCTACGAGCAGTACTTC

D gene: TRBD2
J gene: TRBJ2-1
clone size: .
V gene: TRBV4-1
CDR3 protein: CASSQAVGEGVSEQFF
CDR3 DNA: TGCGCCAGCAGCCAAGCAGTCGGGGAGGGAGTGAGTGAGCAGTTCTTC

D gene: TRBD1
J gene: TRBJ2-1
clone size: many
V gene: TRBV20-1
CDR3 protein: CSAMDRVSYNEQFF
CDR3 DNA: TGCAGTGCTATGGACAGGGTGTCCTACAATGAGCAGTTCTTC

D gene: .
J gene: TRBJ2-7
clone size: .
V gene: TRBV6-1
CDR3 protein: CATAPQGLGEQYF
CDR3 DNA: TGTGCCACCGCCCCGCAGGGCCTTGGCGAGCAGTACTTC

D gene: .
J gene: TRBJ2-7
clone size: many
V gene: TRBV28
CDR3 protein: CASSRLFYEQYF
CDR3 DNA: TGTGCCAGCAGTCGACTGTTCTACGAGCAGTACTTC